The entry below gives a single T cell receptor (beta chain) sequence along with its context. Method: immunoSEQ multiplex PCR; TCRdb's copy keeps in-frame clones and lacks some. The repertoire holds about 120,000 clones, with 87% as singletons. The data derive from a study of T cell responses to AZD1222 COVID-19 vaccine. The trim removed 3 bases at V and 7 bases at J, leaving 12 bases unmatched. The CDR3 length is 15 residues. Germline V gene data show CDR1 as SGHKS and CDR2 as YYEKEE (reference sequence). The genes are TRBV5-5 and TRBJ1-2; 7 nucleotides align to TRBD1. The source material was peripheral blood, sampled on day 0 of AZD1222 vaccination. The receptor comes from an adult in good health. Here the CDR3 DNA reads TGTGCCAGCAGCTCAGCGGGACAGCCCGGCAGTGGCTACACCTTC. Protein: CASSSAGQPGSGYTF.